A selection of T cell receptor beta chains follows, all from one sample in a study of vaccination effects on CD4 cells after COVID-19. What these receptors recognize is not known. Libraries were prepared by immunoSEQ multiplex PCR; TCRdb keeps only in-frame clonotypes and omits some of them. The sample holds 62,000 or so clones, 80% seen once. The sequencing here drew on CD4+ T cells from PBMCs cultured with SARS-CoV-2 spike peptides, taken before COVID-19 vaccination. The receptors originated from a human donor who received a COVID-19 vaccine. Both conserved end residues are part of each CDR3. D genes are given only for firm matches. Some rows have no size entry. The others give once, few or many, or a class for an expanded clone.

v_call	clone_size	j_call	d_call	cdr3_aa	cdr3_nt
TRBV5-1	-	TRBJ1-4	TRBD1	CASSQGQSNEKLFF	TGCGCCAGCAGCCAGGGACAGAGTAATGAAAAACTGTTTTTT
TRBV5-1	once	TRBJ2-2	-	CASSLEPGRPTGELFF	TGCGCCAGCAGCTTGGAACCCGGGAGACCCACCGGGGAGCTGTTTTTT
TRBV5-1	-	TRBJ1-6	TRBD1	CASSRGQGESPLHF	TGCGCCAGCAGCAGGGGACAGGGGGAGTCACCCCTCCACTTT
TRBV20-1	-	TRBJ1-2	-	CSALTDGYTF	TGCAGTGCCCTGACAGATGGCTACACCTTC
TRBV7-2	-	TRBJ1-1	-	CASSPPGSYTEAFF	TGTGCCAGCAGCCCCCCGGGGTCGTACACTGAAGCTTTCTTT
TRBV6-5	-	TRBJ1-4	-	CASSYTVSNEKLFF	TGTGCCAGCAGTTATACAGTCTCTAATGAAAAACTGTTTTTT
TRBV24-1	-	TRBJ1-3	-	CATSLGPQDSGNTIYF	TGTGCCACCAGCCTAGGTCCCCAGGACTCTGGAAACACCATATATTTT
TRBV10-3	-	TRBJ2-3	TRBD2	CAISGTSGGTDTQYF	TGTGCCATCAGTGGGACTAGCGGGGGCACAGATACGCAGTATTTT
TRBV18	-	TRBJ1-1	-	CASSVFREDTEAFF	TGTGCCAGCTCAGTTTTTAGGGAAGACACTGAAGCTTTCTTT
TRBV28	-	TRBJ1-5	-	CASSEGQNSNQPQHF	TGTGCCAGCAGTGAGGGGCAGAATTCGAATCAGCCCCAGCATTTT
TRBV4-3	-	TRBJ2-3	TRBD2	CASSQASGGTDTQYF	TGCGCCAGCAGCCAAGCAAGCGGGGGCACAGATACGCAGTATTTT
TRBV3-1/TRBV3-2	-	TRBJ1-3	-	CASSQAGTGGNTIYF	TGTGCCAGCAGCCAAGCGGGGACGGGTGGAAACACCATATATTTT
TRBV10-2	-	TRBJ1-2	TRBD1	CASTDDRVGGYTF	TGCGCCAGCACCGACGACAGGGTGGGCGGCTACACCTTC
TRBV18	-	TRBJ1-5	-	CASSPQINNQPQHF	TGTGCCAGCTCACCACAAATTAACAATCAGCCCCAGCATTTT
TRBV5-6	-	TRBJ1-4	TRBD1	CASSLQGATNEKLFF	TGTGCCAGCAGCTTACAGGGGGCGACTAATGAAAAACTGTTTTTT
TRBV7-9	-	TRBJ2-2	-	CASSLVAVAGELFF	TGTGCCAGCAGCTTAGTGGCGGTGGCCGGGGAGCTGTTTTTT
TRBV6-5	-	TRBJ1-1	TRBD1	CASSDRGNTEAFF	TGTGCCAGTTCGGACAGGGGAAACACTGAAGCTTTCTTT
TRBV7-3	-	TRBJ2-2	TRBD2	CASSSRTSGGNTGELFF	TGTGCCAGCAGCTCGAGGACTAGCGGGGGGAACACCGGGGAGCTGTTTTTT
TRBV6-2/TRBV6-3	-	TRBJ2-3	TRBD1	CASSRDRFGADTQYF	TGTGCCAGCAGTAGGGACAGATTCGGAGCAGATACGCAGTATTTT
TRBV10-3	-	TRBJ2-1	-	CAISEGGKSSYNEQFF	TGTGCCATCAGTGAAGGGGGAAAGAGCTCCTACAATGAGCAGTTCTTC
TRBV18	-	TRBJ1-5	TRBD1	CASSPGTGWEQPQHF	TGTGCCAGCTCACCCGGGACAGGGTGGGAACAGCCCCAGCATTTT
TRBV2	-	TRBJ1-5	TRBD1	CASSPTGEDQPQHF	TGTGCCAGCAGTCCTACAGGGGAGGATCAGCCCCAGCATTTT
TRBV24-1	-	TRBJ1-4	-	CATSDPTRAGEKLFF	TGTGCCACCAGTGACCCCACTCGGGCGGGGGAAAAACTGTTTTTT
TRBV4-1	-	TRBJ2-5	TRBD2	CASSQENRSAGGRETQYF	TGCGCCAGCAGCCAAGAGAACCGGTCGGCGGGGGGGCGTGAGACCCAGTACTTC
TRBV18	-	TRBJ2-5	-	CASSRDFAQETQYF	TGTGCCAGCTCACGGGACTTCGCACAAGAGACCCAGTACTTC
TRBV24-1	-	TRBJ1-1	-	CATSEREGAEAFF	TGTGCCACCAGTGAACGGGAGGGAGCTGAAGCTTTCTTT
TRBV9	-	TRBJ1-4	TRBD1	CASSVGGQGGGEKLFF	TGTGCCAGCAGCGTAGGAGGACAGGGTGGGGGTGAAAAACTGTTTTTT
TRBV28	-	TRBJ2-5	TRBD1	CASNRQGRSGTQYF	TGTGCCAGCAACAGACAGGGTCGTTCAGGGACCCAGTACTTC
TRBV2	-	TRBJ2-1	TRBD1	CASRRGQTWDEQFF	TGTGCCAGCAGGAGGGGACAGACCTGGGATGAGCAGTTCTTC
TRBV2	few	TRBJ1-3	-	CASSEGAVSGNTIYF	TGTGCCAGCAGTGAAGGGGCAGTCTCTGGAAACACCATATATTTT
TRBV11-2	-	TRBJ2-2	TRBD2	CASSWDYRTGELFF	TGTGCCAGCAGCTGGGACTACCGAACCGGGGAGCTGTTTTTT
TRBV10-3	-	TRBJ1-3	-	CAISESSRILTGNTIYF	TGTGCCATCAGTGAGTCGTCGCGCATACTCACTGGAAACACCATATATTTT
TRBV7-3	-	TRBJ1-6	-	CASSLHEGALHF	TGTGCCAGCAGCCTCCATGAGGGAGCCCTCCACTTT
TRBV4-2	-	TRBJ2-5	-	CASSHPVAGASETQYF	TGTGCCAGCAGCCACCCAGTTGCGGGGGCCTCAGAGACCCAGTACTTC
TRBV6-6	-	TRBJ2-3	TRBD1	CASSYVAGGPDTQYF	TGTGCCAGCAGTTACGTGGCAGGGGGACCAGATACGCAGTATTTT
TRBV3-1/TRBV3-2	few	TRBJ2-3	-	CASSSMAHPYNTDTQYF	TGTGCCAGCAGCTCAATGGCACACCCCTATAACACAGATACGCAGTATTTT
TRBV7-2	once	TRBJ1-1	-	CASSLVVDTEAFF	TGTGCCAGCAGCTTAGTCGTGGACACTGAAGCTTTCTTT
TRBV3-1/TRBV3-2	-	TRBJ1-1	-	CASSQDTGGTEAFF	TGTGCCAGCAGCCAAGATACGGGGGGCACTGAAGCTTTCTTT
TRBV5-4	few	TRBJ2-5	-	CASNYYQETQYF	TGTGCCAGCAACTATTACCAAGAGACCCAGTACTTC
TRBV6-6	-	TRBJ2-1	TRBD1	CASGRTGGGYNEQFF	TGTGCCAGCGGACGGACAGGGGGCGGCTACAATGAGCAGTTCTTC
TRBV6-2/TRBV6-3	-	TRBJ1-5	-	CASSYSRQRVYSNQPQHF	TGTGCCAGCAGTTACTCCCGACAGAGAGTTTATAGCAATCAGCCCCAGCATTTT
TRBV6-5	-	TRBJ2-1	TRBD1	CASSYDRGRGDEQFF	TGTGCCAGCAGTTATGACAGGGGGCGCGGGGATGAGCAGTTCTTC
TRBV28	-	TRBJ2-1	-	CASSLPPYTSDSYNEQFF	TGTGCCAGCAGTTTACCCCCTTACACTTCTGACTCGTACAATGAGCAGTTCTTC
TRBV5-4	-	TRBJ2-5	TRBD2	CASSLGGGARWETQYF	TGTGCCAGCAGCTTGGGCGGGGGGGCGAGGTGGGAGACCCAGTACTTC
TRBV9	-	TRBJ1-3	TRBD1	CASSVTLTGSGNTIYF	TGTGCCAGCAGCGTAACCCTGACAGGGTCGGGAAACACCATATATTTT
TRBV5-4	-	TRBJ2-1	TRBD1	CASSFKDRGEQFF	TGTGCCAGCAGCTTCAAGGACAGGGGTGAGCAGTTCTTC
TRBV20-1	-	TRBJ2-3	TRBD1	CSASTDRGTDTQYF	TGCAGTGCTAGTACGGACAGGGGGACAGATACGCAGTATTTT
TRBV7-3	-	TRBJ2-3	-	CASSLTGPSGRAQYF	TGTGCCAGCAGCTTAACGGGGCCCAGCGGGCGGGCGCAGTATTTT
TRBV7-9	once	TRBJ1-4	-	CASSLGGWGSSTNEKLFF	TGTGCCAGCAGCTTAGGGGGGTGGGGGAGCTCAACTAATGAAAAACTGTTTTTT
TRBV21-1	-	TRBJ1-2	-	CASSKGQTGDNYGYTF	TGTGCCAGCAGCAAAGGACAGACAGGGGATAACTATGGCTACACCTTC
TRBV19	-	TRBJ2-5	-	CASKRIAGANQETQYF	TGTGCCAGTAAGCGCATTGCGGGGGCGAACCAAGAGACCCAGTACTTC
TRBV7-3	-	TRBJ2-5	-	CASSLTTETQYF	TGTGCCAGCAGCTTAACGACGGAGACCCAGTACTTC
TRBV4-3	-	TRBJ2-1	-	CASSQGASGDEQFF	TGCGCCAGCAGCCAAGGGGCTAGTGGGGATGAGCAGTTCTTC